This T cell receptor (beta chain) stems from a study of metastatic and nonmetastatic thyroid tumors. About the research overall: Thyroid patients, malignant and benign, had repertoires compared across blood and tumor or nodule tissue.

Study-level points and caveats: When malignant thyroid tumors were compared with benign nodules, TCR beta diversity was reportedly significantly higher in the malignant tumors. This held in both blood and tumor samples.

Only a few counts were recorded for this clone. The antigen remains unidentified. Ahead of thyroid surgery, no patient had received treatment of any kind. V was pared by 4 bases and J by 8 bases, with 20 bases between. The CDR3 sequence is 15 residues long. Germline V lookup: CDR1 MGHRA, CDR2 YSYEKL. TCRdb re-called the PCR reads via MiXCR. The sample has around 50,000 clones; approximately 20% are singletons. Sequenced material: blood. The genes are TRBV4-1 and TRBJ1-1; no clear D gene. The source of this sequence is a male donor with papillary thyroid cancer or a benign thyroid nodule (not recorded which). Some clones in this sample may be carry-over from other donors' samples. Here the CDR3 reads CASSPRAGGVTEAFF. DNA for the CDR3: TGCGCCAGCAGCCCGAGGGCGGGCGGGGTCACCGAAGCTTTCTTT.